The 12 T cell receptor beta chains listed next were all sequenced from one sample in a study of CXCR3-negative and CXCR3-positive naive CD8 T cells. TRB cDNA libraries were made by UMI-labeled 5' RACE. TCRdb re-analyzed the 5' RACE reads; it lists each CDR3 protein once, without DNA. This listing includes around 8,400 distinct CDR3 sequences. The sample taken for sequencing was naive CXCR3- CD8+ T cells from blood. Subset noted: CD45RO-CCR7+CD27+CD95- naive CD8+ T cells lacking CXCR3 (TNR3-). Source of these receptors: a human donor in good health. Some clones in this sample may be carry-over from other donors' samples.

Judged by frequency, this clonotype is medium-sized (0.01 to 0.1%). CDR3 sequence: CSVEDWQGGYGYTF. The J gene is TRBJ1-2, the V gene TRBV29-1; there is no DNA to check the TCRdb D call of TRBD1. Per the germline V gene, CDR1 is SQVTM and CDR2 is ANQGSEA. This CDR3 is built from 14 residues.

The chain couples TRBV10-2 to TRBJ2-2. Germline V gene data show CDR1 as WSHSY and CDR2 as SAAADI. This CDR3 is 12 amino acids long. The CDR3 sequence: CASGRSSGELFF.

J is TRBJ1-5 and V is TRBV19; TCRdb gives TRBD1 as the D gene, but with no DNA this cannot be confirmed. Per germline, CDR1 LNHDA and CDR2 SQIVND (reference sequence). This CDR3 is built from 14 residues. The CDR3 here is CASRGRDINQPQHF.

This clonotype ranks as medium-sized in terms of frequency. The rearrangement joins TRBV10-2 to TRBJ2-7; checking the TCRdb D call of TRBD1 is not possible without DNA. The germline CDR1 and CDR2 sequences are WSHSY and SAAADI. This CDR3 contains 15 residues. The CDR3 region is CASTDPPGQGYEQYF.

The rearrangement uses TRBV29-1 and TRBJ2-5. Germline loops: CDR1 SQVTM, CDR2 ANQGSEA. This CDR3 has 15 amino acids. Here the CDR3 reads CSVAFSSLMGETQYF.

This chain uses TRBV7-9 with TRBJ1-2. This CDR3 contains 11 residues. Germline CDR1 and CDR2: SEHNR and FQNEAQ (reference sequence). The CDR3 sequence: CASSPSGGYTF.

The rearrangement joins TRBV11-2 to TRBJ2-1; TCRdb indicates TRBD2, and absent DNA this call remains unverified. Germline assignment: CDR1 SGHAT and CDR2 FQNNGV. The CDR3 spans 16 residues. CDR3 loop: CASSYPISVSYNEQFF.

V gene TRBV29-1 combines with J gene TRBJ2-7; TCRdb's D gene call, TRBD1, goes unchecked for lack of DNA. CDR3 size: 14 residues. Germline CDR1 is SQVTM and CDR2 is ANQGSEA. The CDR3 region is CSVSSRTGGYEQYF.

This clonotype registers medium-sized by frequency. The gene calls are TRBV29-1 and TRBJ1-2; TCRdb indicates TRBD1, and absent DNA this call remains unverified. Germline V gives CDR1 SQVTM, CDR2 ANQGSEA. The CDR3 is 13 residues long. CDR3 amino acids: CSVPKGENYGYTF.

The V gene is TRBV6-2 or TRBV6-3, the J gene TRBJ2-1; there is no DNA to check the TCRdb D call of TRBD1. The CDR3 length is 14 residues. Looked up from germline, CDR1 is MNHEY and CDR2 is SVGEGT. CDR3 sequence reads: CASSSDSFYNEQFF.

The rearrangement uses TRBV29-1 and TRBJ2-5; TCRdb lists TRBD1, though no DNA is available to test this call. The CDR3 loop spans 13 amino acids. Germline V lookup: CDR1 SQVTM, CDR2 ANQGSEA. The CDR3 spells CSAWTGIIETQYF.

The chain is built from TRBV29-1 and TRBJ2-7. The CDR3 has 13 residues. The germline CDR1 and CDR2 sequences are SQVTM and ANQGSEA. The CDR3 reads CSVAISGAYEQYF.